The present T cell receptor (beta chain) was sequenced within a study of TIL therapy for anti-PD-1-resistant metastatic lung cancer. On the study more broadly: Tumors carried a median about 1.5 non-synonymous mutations per megabase.

The libraries were made with immunoSEQ v3. The data were produced by immunoSEQ multiplex PCR, yet TCRdb's version contains in-frame clones alone and is incomplete. Of some 16,000 clones listed, over 70% are singletons. CDR3 length: 12 residues. Germline loops: CDR1 SGDLS, CDR2 YYNGEE. The ends lost 3 bases at V and 8 bases at J; junction bases unmatched: 2. As to time point: pre-treatment sample, taken before nivolumab and TIL therapy. This clonotype was sampled from a person aged 25 to 79 with non-small cell lung cancer. The sample here was blood, taken at baseline. The rearrangement uses TRBV9 and TRBJ1-2, with 9 positions matching TRBD1. The CDR3 here is CASSGQGVGYTF. In nucleotides, the CDR3 is TGTGCCAGCAGCGGACAGGGGGTCGGCTACACCTTC.